These 22 T cell receptor beta chains originate from one sample sequenced in a study of T cells after posttransplantation cyclophosphamide. Control samples came 1 year after myeloablative marrow transplants with methotrexate plus calcineurin inhibitor. Assay used: immunoSEQ multiplex PCR; TCRdb lists only in-frame clones, some missing. The data show about 15,000 clones, approximately 88% seen once. Sequencing was performed on PBMCs, taken 371 days after allogeneic stem cell transplant with calcineurin inhibitor and methotrexate. These receptors were taken from a male patient in his late teens or twenties who received an allogeneic stem cell transplant from a related donor, was CMV-positive, and had no GVHD. The graft donor may account for some of the T cells.

CDR3 sequence (DNA): TGTGCCAGCAGTTTATGGGGGGGATCCACAGATACGCAGTATTTT. It encodes CASSLWGGSTDTQYF. The chain is built from TRBV28 and TRBJ2-3; the D gene is possibly TRBD2 (6 bases). This CDR3 is built from 15 residues. Between the trimmed V and J ends, which lost 0 bases and 2 bases, there was a span of 9 bases. Germline V gene lookup returns CDR1 MDHEN and CDR2 SYDVKM.

The chain joins TRBV15 to TRBJ1-4; possible D gene TRBD1, 6 bases. V was pared by 0 bases and J by 0 bases, with 11 bases between. Germline lookup yields CDR1 LNHNV and CDR2 YYDKDF (reference sequence). CDR3 length: 17 amino acids. Here the CDR3 DNA reads TGTGCCACCAGCAGAGATCTTGAGGGGGCAACTAATGAAAAACTGTTTTTT. This codes for CATSRDLEGATNEKLFF.

The chain links TRBV6-1 to TRBJ2-1, with TRBD1 matching 11 bases. The CDR3 runs to 16 residues. The J segment lost 7 bases and the V segment lost 2 bases, leaving 7 bases of the junction unmatched. Germline CDR1 MNHNS, CDR2 SASEGT. CDR3 in amino acids: CASSEKPGQGGNEQFF. CDR3 nucleotide sequence: TGTGCCAGCAGTGAAAAGCCGGGACAGGGGGGTAATGAGCAGTTCTTC.

The V gene is TRBV7-2, the J gene TRBJ1-2; 8 bases fit TRBD1. This CDR3 region has 15 residues. J was trimmed by 4 bases and V by 5 bases; bases with no gene match: 9. Per the germline V gene, CDR1 is SGHTA and CDR2 is FQGNSA. DNA for the CDR3: TGTGCCAGCAGCCCCCGGGACAGGCTTCTCTATGGCTACACCTTC. Translation gives CASSPRDRLLYGYTF.

Details on this clone: One end of the junction is discordant with germline, which a read error may explain. The V gene is TRBV11-2, the J gene TRBJ2-1, with a possible D match to TRBD2 (6 bases). From germline, CDR1 is SGHAT and CDR2 FQNNGV. CDR3 length: 16 amino acids. In DNA, the CDR3 is TGTGCCAGCAGCCCGTCCGGGACTCGCTCCTACAGTGAGCAGTTCTTC. As protein: CASSPSGTRSYSEQFF.

The V and J genes are TRBV5-4 and TRBJ2-2, with D tentatively TRBD2 (5 bases). Trimming shortened V by 1 base and J by 5 bases, and 12 bases separated the two germline ends. The length of the CDR3 is 15 residues. The germline V gene has CDR1 SGHNT and CDR2 YYREEE (reference sequence). CDR3 amino acids: CASSLRGVGTGELFF. In DNA, the CDR3 is TGTGCCAGCAGCTTGCGGGGAGTAGGAACCGGGGAGCTGTTTTTT.

This clone was counted only a few times. This rearrangement joins TRBV4-3 to TRBJ2-7; 9 bases match TRBD1. J gave up 4 bases and V 0 bases, and 4 bases lay outside the gene matches. Germline values: CDR1 LGHNA, CDR2 YSLEER. The CDR3 runs 15 residues. This CDR3 reads CASSQDSGQGYEQYF. The CDR3 nucleotides are TGCGCCAGCAGCCAAGATTCGGGACAGGGTTACGAGCAGTACTTC.

The chain couples TRBV20-1 to TRBJ2-1; D remains unclear. Deletions cut 4 bases from V and 9 bases from J, with 10 bases between. The CDR3 sequence is 11 residues long. CDR1 and CDR2 from the germline V gene are DFQATT and SNEGSKA (reference sequence). The CDR3 protein is CSATPFSEQFF. The CDR3 DNA reads as TGCAGTGCTACTCCCTTTAGTGAGCAGTTCTTC.

This clone has a handful of counts. This chain connects TRBV27 to TRBJ2-5, with 8 bases identical to TRBD2. The J call may be mistaken, given a closer DNA end match to TRBJ2-7. CDR3 length: 14 residues. Germline CDR1 reads MNHEY; CDR2 reads SMNVEV (reference sequence). For the CDR3, the DNA is TGTGCCAGCAGTTCGAAGGGGACTAGGCTCGAGCAGTACTTC. Translated, it gives CASSSKGTRLEQYF.

V gene TRBV11-1 combines with J gene TRBJ2-7; 8 nucleotides match TRBD1. The CDR3 consists of 15 residues. Germline CDR1 and CDR2: SGHAT and FQDESV (reference sequence). V was pared by 5 bases and J by 3 bases, with 9 bases of the junction left unmatched. In nucleotides, the CDR3 is TGTGCCAGCAGCCCCCGCCAGGGGGCGTTCTACGAGCAGTACTTC. It encodes CASSPRQGAFYEQYF.

The V call is TRBV19, the J call TRBJ2-5; 8 bases map to TRBD1. The trim removed 6 bases at V and 7 bases at J, leaving 10 bases unmatched. CDR3 length: 14 amino acids. Per the germline V gene, CDR1 is LNHDA and CDR2 is SQIVND (reference sequence). The CDR3 loop is CASRRDRIEGTQYF. The CDR3 nucleotides are TGTGCCAGTAGGAGGGACAGGATTGAAGGGACCCAGTACTTC.

The rearrangement uses TRBV2 and TRBJ2-7; perhaps TRBD2 as D (6 bases). The CDR3 runs to 14 residues. CDR1 is SNHLY, CDR2 FYNNEI, per germline. The germline V and J ends were trimmed by 8 bases and 3 bases, with 17 bases remaining between them. The CDR3 DNA follows: TGTGCCAGCCGTAATCGCCCTAGCGACTACGAGCAGTACTTC. Its protein is CASRNRPSDYEQYF.

The genes are TRBV7-9 and TRBJ1-1; D remains unclear. The CDR3 extends over 13 amino acids. Germline V lookup: CDR1 SEHNR, CDR2 FQNEAQ (reference sequence). V was cut by 2 bases and J by 2 bases, with 6 bases left in between. The chain's CDR3 is CASSLWLNTEAFF. The DNA for the CDR3 is TGTGCCAGCAGCTTATGGCTTAACACTGAAGCTTTCTTT.

V usage is TRBV4-1 and J usage is TRBJ2-1, with TRBD2 matching 9 bases. This CDR3 region has 17 residues. The junction had 11 bases not matched to a gene; V was cut back by 1 base and J by 7 bases. Germline V gene data show CDR1 as MGHRA and CDR2 as YSYEKL. In DNA form, the CDR3 reads TGCGCCAGCAGCCAAGTCTGGGGCGGGAGGGACCCGAATGAGCAGTTCTTC. As protein: CASSQVWGGRDPNEQFF.

The sample holds a few counts of this clone. The V call is TRBV28, the J call TRBJ1-2; D possibly corresponds to TRBD1 (5 bases). The length of the CDR3 is 15 residues. Per the germline V gene, CDR1 is MDHEN and CDR2 is SYDVKM. Trimming removed 3 bases at V and 4 bases at J, with 15 bases between. The CDR3 coding sequence is TGTGCCAGCAGTTTTCAAGGCCTGGGGGGCTATGGCTACACCTTC. Protein product: CASSFQGLGGYGYTF.

This clone came up a few times. The CDR3 protein is CASSLGQTMNTEAFF. The CDR3 nucleotides read TGTGCCAGCAGTCTGGGACAGACCATGAACACTGAAGCTTTCTTT. The chain is built from TRBV27 and TRBJ1-1; TRBD1 matches 7 bases. The CDR3 consists of 15 residues. V was clipped by 5 bases and J by 0 bases; unmatched bases: 6. CDR1 is MNHEY, CDR2 SMNVEV, per germline (reference sequence).

This clone showed up just once. The V call is TRBV5-1, the J call TRBJ2-5; possible D gene TRBD2, 5 bases. The germline gives CDR1 SGHRS, CDR2 YFSETQ. The CDR3 has 15 residues. Trimming stripped 4 bases from V and 3 bases from J, with 16 bases between. The CDR3 is CASSTGGLGKETQYF. CDR3 DNA: TGCGCCAGCAGCACTGGAGGCTTAGGGAAAGAGACCCAGTACTTC.

This clone was picked up one time. This sequence joins TRBV19 and TRBJ1-6, with no clear D. Trimming removed 8 bases at V and 7 bases at J, with 15 bases between. Germline V CDR1 and CDR2: LNHDA, SQIVND (reference sequence). The CDR3 runs to 14 residues. The CDR3 sequence is CASALYGENSPLHF. The CDR3 DNA follows: TGTGCCAGTGCCCTTTATGGAGAGAATTCACCCCTCCACTTT.

The rearrangement uses TRBV14 and TRBJ1-2; 7 positions agree with TRBD1. CDR3 length: 16 residues. Germline CDR1 reads SGHDN; CDR2 reads FVKESK. Trimming at V came to 0 bases and at J to 4 bases, leaving 8 bases not matched to a gene. The CDR3 bases are TGTGCCAGCAGCCAAGATCAAGGGGGCGCCGGCTATGGCTACACCTTC. Its protein product is CASSQDQGGAGYGYTF.

V is TRBV10-3 and J is TRBJ1-5; D not resolved. This CDR3 contains 20 residues. V was trimmed by 6 bases and J by 1 base, leaving 28 bases between them. The germline CDR1 and CDR2 sequences are ENHRY and SYGVKD. CDR3 sequence: CAISAYQTGLFGMSNQPQHF. CDR3 coding DNA: TGTGCCATCAGCGCCTATCAGACGGGTTTATTCGGGATGAGCAATCAGCCCCAGCATTTT.

The count of this clone is one. The V and J genes are TRBV30 and TRBJ2-7; 16 bases are shared with TRBD2. Germline V gene lookup returns CDR1 GTSNPN and CDR2 SVGIG (reference sequence). V was clipped by 2 bases and J by 6 bases; unmatched bases: 7. The CDR3 contains 16 residues. This CDR3 is CAWSPSGLAGGREQYF. CDR3 DNA: TGTGCCTGGAGTCCTTCGGGACTAGCGGGAGGGCGCGAGCAGTACTTC.

The chain has TRBV7-2 and TRBJ2-5; the D gene is possibly TRBD1 (5 bases). The DNA end is a closer match to TRBJ2-7, so the J assignment may be wrong. This CDR3 has 16 amino acids. The V gene's germline CDR1 is SGHTA and CDR2 FQGNSA. The CDR3 sequence is CASSDQPQGVTYEQYF. CDR3 nucleotides: TGTGCCAGCAGCGACCAGCCCCAAGGGGTTACCTACGAGCAGTACTTC.